This T cell receptor beta chain was found in a study of shared T cell receptors in the human thymus (dated by TCRdb to the early 2020s). Looking at the study overall: The study examined how self-reactive, shared T-cell receptor alpha chains are generated in the human thymus.

As to this clone: It lacks a known antigen. Base-call qualities are not available, and no considerably larger clone is one nucleotide away.

There are 14 amino acids in the CDR3, from cysteine to phenylalanine inclusive. Only the CDR3 part of the read is kept: 42 bases, read in frame from the first base. Trimming accounts for 2 bases at V and 5 bases at J, while the number of junction bases matched to no gene is 6. From a lookup of the germline V gene (reference sequence), CDR1 and CDR2 are SGHKS and YYEKEE. The library was produced with the immunoSEQ multiplex PCR assay. TCRdb limited this immuneACCESS table to in-frame rearrangements with V and J called. A share of clones is missing; checked studies link under half to unresolved V genes, and the rest is unexplained. In all, the sample holds 550,000 to 800,000 clones, and roughly 85% of those were seen once. The ten largest make up 0.008% to 0.011% of the sample. A further study also used this sample, focusing on human thymus T cells. The second paper states: In Finland, the donors were immunologically healthy infants who were having open corrective cardiac surgery for congenital heart defects. Thymus tissue was obtained as surgical resects removed during corrective cardiac surgery. V and J gene segment usage appeared biased in both thymic and peripheral blood repertoires. The related research found that thymic TCR repertoires overlapped highly between unrelated individuals. TCR alpha and beta repertoires from about 8 infant thymus samples and four related peripheral blood samples were characterized in the study. Donor ages ranging from about 6 to 250 days were recorded, and a handful of male and a couple of female infants were included in the cohort. After being mechanically released from the tissue, thymocytes were kept at -70 degrees C in pellets of roughly 9.5-31 million cells. A QIAsymphony instrument was used to extract genomic DNA from the frozen cell pellets. TCRB and TCRAD loci were amplified from a standardized quantity of quality-controlled genomic DNA using the immunoSEQ multiplex PCR assay. The amplicons spanned the V(D)J region and were long enough to cover the CDR3 and allow V and J genes to be identified. The amplicons were sequenced on an Illumina platform via the commercial immunoSEQ service. Primer bias and sequencing errors were corrected using previously described methods, and TCRAD and TCRB definitions followed the IMGT database. Repertoires were analysed with immunoSEQ Analyzer 3.0 and VDJTools, covering basic statistics, V/J segment usage, diversity estimates, rarefaction and pairwise overlap. Chao1, ChaoE, Efron-Thisted, Shannon and inverse Simpson indices were used to estimate diversity, which was also estimated on datasets down-sampled to the smallest sample. Repertoire overlap was determined by strict matching of CDR3 nucleotide sequence, V gene and J gene, and Jaccard-based multidimensional scaling clustering was applied. On average, around 810,000 unique TCRB clonotypes were obtained from thymus samples, compared with 75,000 to 90,000 from blood samples.

The V gene is TRBV5-5 and the J gene is TRBJ2-7, and 8 junctional nucleotides match TRBD1. The clonotype originates from a girl under two years old with a congenital heart defect. Donor details come from another sample of the same person, matched by shared clones. Sequenced input: thymocytes. The DNA sequence reads TGTGCCAGCAGCTTACCAGGGGGCCCCAACGAGCAGTACTTC. Its protein is CASSLPGGPNEQYF.